Listed here are 5 T cell receptor beta chains from one sample, sequenced in a study of cytomegalovirus exposure and HLA in healthy donors. Vbeta (60) and Jbeta (13) primers were used in the PCR. Assay used: immunoSEQ multiplex PCR; TCRdb lists only in-frame clones, some missing. This sample has 300,000 or so clones; about four fifths occur once, and the top ten carry roughly 2%. The sequenced sample consisted of PBMCs. These receptors were obtained from a woman between 35 and 50 years old in good health and CMV-seropositive.

The rearrangement joins TRBV9 to TRBJ2-1, with 15 bases lining up with TRBD2. Germline CDR1 is SGDLS and CDR2 is YYNGEE. Trimming removed 5 bases from V and 6 bases from J; junction bases left unmatched: 9. This CDR3 is 17 amino acids long. The CDR3 DNA follows: TGTGCCAGCAGTGATCCGGGACTAGCGGGAGGAAGCAATGAGCAGTTCTTC. Translated, it gives CASSDPGLAGGSNEQFF.

The V call is TRBV9, the J call TRBJ2-7; tentatively, D is TRBD2 (6 bases). V gave up 0 bases and J gave up 2 bases, with 9 bases separating them. In germline, CDR1 is SGDLS, CDR2 YYNGEE. The CDR3 sequence is 14 residues long. CDR3 DNA sequence: TGTGCCAGCAGCGTAGGTACTAGCCCCTACGAGCAGTACTTC. It translates to CASSVGTSPYEQYF. The full variable domain, with the rest looked up from reference TRBV9 and TRBJ2-7, is DSGVTQTPKHLITATGQRVTLRCSPRSGDLSVYWYQQSLDQGLQFLIQYYNGEERAKGNILERFSAQQFPDLHSELNLSSLELGDSALYFCASSVGTSPYEQYFGPGTRLTVT.

This sequence joins TRBV29-1 and TRBJ2-1, with 8 positions matching TRBD2. CDR3 length: 14 amino acids. Looked up from germline, CDR1 is SQVTM and CDR2 is ANQGSEA. V was clipped by 7 bases and J by 5 bases; unmatched bases: 10. The CDR3 nucleotides read TGCAGCGGTAAAACTAGCGGACTGAACAATGAGCAGTTCTTC. Protein product: CSGKTSGLNNEQFF.

This clone has a single count. The chain is built from TRBV30 and TRBJ2-5, with 7 bases lining up with TRBD2. Germline CDR1 is GTSNPN and CDR2 is SVGIG (reference sequence). The junction had 3 bases not matched to a gene; V was cut back by 3 bases and J by 5 bases. The CDR3 contains 12 residues. The CDR3 is CAWRTSTETQYF. The CDR3, as DNA: TGTGCCTGGAGGACTAGCACCGAGACCCAGTACTTC.

In regard to this clone: Distinct nucleotide sequences in the sample also encode this CDR3. The chain links TRBV27 to TRBJ1-5; D is perhaps TRBD1 (5 bases). Germline CDR1 MNHEY, CDR2 SMNVEV (reference sequence). The CDR3 is made up of 15 amino acids. The V end lost 3 bases, the J end lost 0 bases, and 9 bases lay between the germline ends. The CDR3 region is CASSLGQGSNQPQHF. The CDR3, as DNA: TGTGCCAGCAGTTTGGGGCAGGGTAGCAATCAGCCCCAGCATTTT.